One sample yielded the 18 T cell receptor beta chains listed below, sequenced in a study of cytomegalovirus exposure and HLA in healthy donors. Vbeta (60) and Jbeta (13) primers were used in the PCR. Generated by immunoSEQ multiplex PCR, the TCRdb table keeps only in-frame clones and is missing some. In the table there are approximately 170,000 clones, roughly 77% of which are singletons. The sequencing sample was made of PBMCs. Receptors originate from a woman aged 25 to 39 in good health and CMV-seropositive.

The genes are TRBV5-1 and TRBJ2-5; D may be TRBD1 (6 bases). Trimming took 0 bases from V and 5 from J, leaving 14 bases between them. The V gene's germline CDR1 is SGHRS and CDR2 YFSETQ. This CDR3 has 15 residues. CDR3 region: CASSLAQGMVETQYF. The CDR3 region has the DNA TGCGCCAGCAGCTTGGCCCAGGGGATGGTTGAGACCCAGTACTTC.

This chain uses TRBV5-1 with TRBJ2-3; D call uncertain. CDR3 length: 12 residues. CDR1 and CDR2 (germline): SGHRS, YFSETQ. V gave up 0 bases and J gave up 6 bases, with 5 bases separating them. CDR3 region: CASSLVGDTQYF. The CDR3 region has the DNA TGCGCCAGCAGCTTGGTCGGGGATACGCAGTATTTT.

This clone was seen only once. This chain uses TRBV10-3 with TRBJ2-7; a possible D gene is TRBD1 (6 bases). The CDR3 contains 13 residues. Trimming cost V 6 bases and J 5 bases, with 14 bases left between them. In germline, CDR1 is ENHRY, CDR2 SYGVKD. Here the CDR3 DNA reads TGTGCCATCAGGACAGGTAATTCCAACGAGCAGTACTTC. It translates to CAIRTGNSNEQYF.

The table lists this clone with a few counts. CDR3: CASTPGDRVGPEQYF. The CDR3 nucleotides are TGTGCCAGCACCCCGGGAGACAGGGTGGGGCCCGAGCAGTACTTC. V gene TRBV6-5 combines with J gene TRBJ2-7; D is possibly TRBD1 (7 bases). Germline assignment: CDR1 MNHEY and CDR2 SVGAGI. This CDR3 has 15 amino acids. With 7 bases removed from V and 6 bases from J, the gap between germline ends came to 22 bases.

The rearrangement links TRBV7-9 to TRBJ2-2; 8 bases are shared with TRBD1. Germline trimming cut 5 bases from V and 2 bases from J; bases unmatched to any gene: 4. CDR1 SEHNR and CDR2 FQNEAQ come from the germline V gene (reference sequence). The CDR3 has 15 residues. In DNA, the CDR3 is TGTGCCAGCAGCCCGGACAGGGTTAACACCGGGGAGCTGTTTTTT. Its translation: CASSPDRVNTGELFF. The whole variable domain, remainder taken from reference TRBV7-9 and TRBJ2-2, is DTGVSQNPRHKITKRGQNVTFRCDPISEHNRLYWYRQTLGQGPEFLTYFQNEAQLEKSRLLSDRFSAERPKGSFSTLEIQRTEQGDSAMYLCASSPDRVNTGELFFGEGSRLTVL.

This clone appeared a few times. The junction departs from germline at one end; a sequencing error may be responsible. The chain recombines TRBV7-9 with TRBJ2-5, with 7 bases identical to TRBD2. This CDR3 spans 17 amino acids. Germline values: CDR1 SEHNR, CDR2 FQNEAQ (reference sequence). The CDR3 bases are TGTTCCAGCAGCGACAGTTCTATGACGGGGGGACAAGAGACCCAGTACTTC. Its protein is CSSSDSSMTGGQETQYF.

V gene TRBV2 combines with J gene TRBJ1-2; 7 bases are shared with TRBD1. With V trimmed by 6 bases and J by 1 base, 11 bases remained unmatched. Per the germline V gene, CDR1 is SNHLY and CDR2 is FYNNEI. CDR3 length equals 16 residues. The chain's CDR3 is CASRRERGHGNYGYTF. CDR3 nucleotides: TGTGCCAGCAGACGCGAAAGGGGGCATGGTAACTATGGCTACACCTTC.

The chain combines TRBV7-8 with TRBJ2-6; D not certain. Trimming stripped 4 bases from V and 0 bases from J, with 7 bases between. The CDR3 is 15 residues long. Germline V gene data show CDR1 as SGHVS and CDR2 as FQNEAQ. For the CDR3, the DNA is TGTGCCAGCAGCTCTCCCTACTCTGGGGCCAACGTCCTGACTTTC. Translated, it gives CASSSPYSGANVLTF.

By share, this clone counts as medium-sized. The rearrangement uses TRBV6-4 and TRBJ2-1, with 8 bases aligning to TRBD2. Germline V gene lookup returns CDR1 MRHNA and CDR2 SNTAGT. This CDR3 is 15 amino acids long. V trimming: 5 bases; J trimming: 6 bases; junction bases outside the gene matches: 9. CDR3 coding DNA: TGTGCCAGCAGTTCTAGCGGGCTGGGGGGCAATGAGCAGTTCTTC. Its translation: CASSSSGLGGNEQFF.

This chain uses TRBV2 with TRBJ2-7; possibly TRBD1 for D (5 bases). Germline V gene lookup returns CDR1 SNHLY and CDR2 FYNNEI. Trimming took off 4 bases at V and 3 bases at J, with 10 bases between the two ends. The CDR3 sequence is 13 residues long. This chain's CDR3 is CASSGWGFYEQYF. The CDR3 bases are TGTGCCAGCAGTGGATGGGGCTTCTACGAGCAGTACTTC.

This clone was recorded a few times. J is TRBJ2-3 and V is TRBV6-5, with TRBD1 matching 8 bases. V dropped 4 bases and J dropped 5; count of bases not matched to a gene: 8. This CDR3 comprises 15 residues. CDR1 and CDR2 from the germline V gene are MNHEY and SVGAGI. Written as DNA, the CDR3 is TGTGCCAGCAGTTTTTCCGGGACAGGTCTAGATACGCAGTATTTT. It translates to CASSFSGTGLDTQYF.

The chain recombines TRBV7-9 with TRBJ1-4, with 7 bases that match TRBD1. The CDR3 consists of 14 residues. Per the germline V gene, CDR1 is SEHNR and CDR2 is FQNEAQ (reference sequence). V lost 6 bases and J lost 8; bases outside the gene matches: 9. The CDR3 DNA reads TGTGCCAGCAGTGGGGGGACAGAGGCAGAAAAACTGTTTTTT. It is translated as CASSGGTEAEKLFF.

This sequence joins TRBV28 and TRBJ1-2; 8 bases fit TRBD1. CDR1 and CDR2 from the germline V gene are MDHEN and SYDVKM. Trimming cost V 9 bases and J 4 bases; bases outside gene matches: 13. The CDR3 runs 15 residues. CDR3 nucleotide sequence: TGTGCCAGGGGACAGGTACGAGGTGTCTTCTATGGCTACACCTTC. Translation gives CARGQVRGVFYGYTF.

CDR3 loop: CASSQEALAGAPNIQYF. Written as DNA, the CDR3 is TGTGCCAGCAGCCAAGAGGCACTAGCGGGAGCGCCAAACATTCAGTACTTC. V usage is TRBV7-8 and J usage is TRBJ2-4; TRBD2 matches at 11 bases. The length of the CDR3 is 17 residues. With V trimmed by 5 bases and J by 6 bases, 12 bases remained unmatched. Germline assignment: CDR1 SGHVS and CDR2 FQNEAQ.

The CDR3 nucleotides are TGCGCCAGCAGCTTGGGCCCAGCGGGGGGCCTCAATGAGCAGTTCTTC. It is translated as CASSLGPAGGLNEQFF. The genes are TRBV5-1 and TRBJ2-1, with 9 bases lining up with TRBD2. The CDR3 runs to 16 residues. V lost 0 bases, J lost 6 bases, and 7 bases stayed unmatched. Germline CDR1 reads SGHRS; CDR2 reads YFSETQ.

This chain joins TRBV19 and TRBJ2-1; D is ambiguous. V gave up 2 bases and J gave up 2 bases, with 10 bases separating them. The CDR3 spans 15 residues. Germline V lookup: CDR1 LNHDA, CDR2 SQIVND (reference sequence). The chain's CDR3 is CASSIIEAAYNEQFF. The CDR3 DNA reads TGTGCCAGTAGTATAATAGAAGCTGCCTACAATGAGCAGTTCTTC.

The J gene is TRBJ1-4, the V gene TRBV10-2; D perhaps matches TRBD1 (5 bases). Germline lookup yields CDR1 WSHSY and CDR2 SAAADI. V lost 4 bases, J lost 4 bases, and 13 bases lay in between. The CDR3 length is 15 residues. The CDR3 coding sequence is TGCGCCAGCAGTGGGTTGACAGTCCTTAATGAAAAACTGTTTTTT. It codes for CASSGLTVLNEKLFF.

CDR3 sequence (DNA): TGTGCCAGTAGCCGGTCGTACCAAGAGACCCAGTACTTC. This encodes CASSRSYQETQYF. This chain links TRBV19 with TRBJ2-5; no clear D gene. The CDR3 covers 13 residues. The V end was cut by 6 bases, the J end by 0 bases, with 8 bases between. Germline CDR1 is LNHDA and CDR2 is SQIVND (reference sequence). The whole variable domain, filled in from reference TRBV19 and TRBJ2-5, reads DGGITQSPKYLFRKEGQNVTLSCEQNLNHDAMYWYRQDPGQGLRLIYYSQIVNDFQKGDIAEGYSVSREKKESFPLTVTSAQKNPTAFYLCASSRSYQETQYFGPGTRLLVL.